A selection of T cell receptor beta chains follows, all from one sample in a study of early T cells in non-severe SARS-CoV-2 infection. TCRdb fed the 5' RACE reads into MiXCR, producing one record per CDR3 protein. Here the sample spans roughly 70,000 distinct CDR3 sequences, 20% to 25% being singletons. Sequenced here: whole blood, sampled at baseline. These receptors all stem from an adult who was a healthcare worker with PCR-confirmed SARS-CoV-2 infection or an uninfected control (not recorded which). CDR3s include the opening cysteine and the closing phenylalanine or tryptophan. A D gene is named only where the DNA matches it firmly. Not every row has a clone size; where given, it reads once, few, many or a size class.

V	size	J	D	CDR3	DNA
TRBV7-9	-	TRBJ2-4	-	CASSFQVKNIQYF	TGTGCCAGCAGCTTTCAAGTCAAAAACATTCAGTACTTC
TRBV5-1	many	TRBJ2-5	-	CASRRRMQETQYF	TGCGCCAGCAGACGACGGATGCAAGAGACCCAGTACTTC
TRBV5-1	-	TRBJ1-4	-	CASSRDVREKLFF	TGCGCCAGCAGCCGGGACGTGAGGGAAAAACTGTTTTTT
TRBV9	few	TRBJ2-5	-	CASSRAGGLQETQYF	TGTGCCAGCAGTCGCGCCGGAGGACTACAAGAGACCCAGTACTTC
TRBV7-6	-	TRBJ2-3	-	CASSLIADTDTQYF	TGTGCCAGCAGCTTAATCGCAGACACAGATACGCAGTATTTT
TRBV10-3	once	TRBJ2-3	-	CAISGGDTRTDTQYF	TGTGCCATCAGTGGGGGGGACACACGCACAGATACGCAGTATTTT
TRBV6-2/TRBV6-3	-	TRBJ2-7	TRBD2	CASLRTSRHEQYF	TGTGCCAGCCTCCGGACTAGCCGGCACGAGCAGTACTTC
TRBV7-2	few	TRBJ2-3	-	CASSLLVAADTQYF	TGTGCCAGCAGCCTTCTGGTCGCGGCAGATACGCAGTATTTT
TRBV6-2/TRBV6-3	few	TRBJ2-1	TRBD2	CASSIRTRGAGIYNEQFF	TGTGCCAGCAGTATACGGACTCGGGGAGCGGGGATCTACAATGAGCAGTTCTTC
TRBV2	few	TRBJ2-7	-	CASSLRDEEQYF	TGTGCCAGCAGTTTAAGGGACGAAGAGCAGTACTTC
TRBV10-3	few	TRBJ2-7	TRBD1	CAISELGQSEQYF	TGTGCCATCAGTGAGCTGGGACAGTCCGAGCAGTACTTC
TRBV12-3/TRBV12-4	few	TRBJ1-1	-	CASRGRSNTEAFF	TGTGCCAGCAGGGGCAGATCGAACACTGAAGCTTTCTTT
TRBV5-1	few	TRBJ2-7	-	CASSSGGSSYEQYF	TGCGCCAGCAGCTCGGGCGGAAGTTCCTACGAGCAGTACTTC
TRBV7-8	-	TRBJ2-7	-	CASSPYFAGLDEQYF	TGTGCCAGCAGCCCTTACTTCGCAGGACTCGACGAGCAGTACTTC
TRBV3-1	-	TRBJ2-7	TRBD2	CASSQDIWGKRDYEQYF	TGTGCCAGCAGCCAAGATATTTGGGGCAAGCGGGATTACGAGCAGTACTTC
TRBV5-1	few	TRBJ2-3	-	CASRRGEFTDTQYF	TGCGCCAGCAGGAGAGGAGAGTTCACAGATACGCAGTATTTT
TRBV6-2/TRBV6-3	few	TRBJ1-1	-	CASSYAAPYPEAFF	TGTGCCAGCAGTTACGCGGCACCCTACCCTGAAGCTTTCTTT
TRBV7-6	-	TRBJ2-5	-	CASSLARGRAETQYF	TGTGCCAGCAGCTTAGCGCGCGGCAGGGCGGAGACCCAGTACTTC
TRBV12-3/TRBV12-4	few	TRBJ2-7	-	CASTADRDPRREQYF	TGTGCCAGCACTGCGGACCGGGACCCAAGGAGGGAGCAGTACTTC
TRBV30	few	TRBJ1-4	-	CASGGFGEKLFF	TGTGCCTCTGGAGGATTTGGTGAAAAACTGTTTTTT
TRBV12-3/TRBV12-4	few	TRBJ1-1	-	CASSLWGGTEAFF	TGTGCCAGCAGTTTGTGGGGGGGCACTGAAGCTTTCTTT
TRBV3-1	-	TRBJ1-2	-	CASSQEQISYGYTF	TGTGCCAGCAGCCAAGAACAGATTTCCTATGGCTACACCTTC
TRBV6-1	medium-sized	TRBJ2-5	-	CASKGYGVKETQYF	TGTGCCAGCAAGGGGTACGGGGTAAAAGAGACCCAGTACTTC
TRBV4-2	-	TRBJ1-5	-	CASSQAGGGNQPQHF	TGTGCCAGCAGCCAAGCGGGCGGGGGCAATCAGCCCCAGCATTTT
TRBV12-3/TRBV12-4	-	TRBJ1-1	-	CASSLRGFRAEAFF	TGTGCCAGCAGTTTGAGGGGATTTCGGGCTGAAGCTTTCTTT
TRBV29-1	-	TRBJ2-5	TRBD1	CSVLKDRAMYQETQYF	TGCAGCGTACTTAAGGACAGGGCAATGTACCAAGAGACCCAGTACTTC
TRBV12-3/TRBV12-4	few	TRBJ2-7	TRBD1	CASSFGTGGEQYF	TGTGCCAGCAGTTTCGGGACAGGGGGTGAGCAGTACTTC
TRBV10-3	few	TRBJ1-4	TRBD1	CAISESGQPNEKLFF	TGTGCCATCAGTGAGTCGGGACAGCCTAATGAAAAACTGTTTTTT
TRBV27	-	TRBJ1-1	-	CASRVDPDRNTEAFF	TGTGCCAGCAGGGTGGATCCGGACAGGAACACTGAAGCTTTCTTT
TRBV20-1	-	TRBJ2-3	-	CSARVLESTDTQYF	TGCAGTGCTAGGGTACTAGAGAGCACAGATACGCAGTATTTT
TRBV20-1	many	TRBJ1-4	-	CSARSRGGEKLFF	TGCAGTGCTAGGTCCAGGGGTGGTGAAAAACTGTTTTTT
TRBV18	few	TRBJ1-3	-	CASSPSGAGAASENTIYF	TGTGCCAGCTCACCATCCGGGGCAGGGGCAGCCTCTGAAAACACCATATATTTT
TRBV5-1	few	TRBJ1-1	TRBD1	CASSLGQGSTEAFF	TGCGCCAGCAGCCTAGGACAGGGGAGCACTGAAGCTTTCTTT
TRBV4-1	few	TRBJ2-1	TRBD1	CASSFSGTGNNEQFF	TGCGCCAGCAGCTTTTCCGGGACAGGGAACAATGAGCAGTTCTTC
TRBV7-8	-	TRBJ1-2	-	CASSPMGYTF	TGTGCCAGCAGCCCAATGGGCTACACCTTC
TRBV20-1	few	TRBJ2-3	-	CSAIYGSQYF	TGCAGTGCTATTTACGGATCGCAGTATTTT
TRBV2	-	TRBJ2-3	TRBD1	CASSRQGLGTDTQYF	TGTGCCAGCAGCCGACAGGGGTTAGGCACAGATACGCAGTATTTT
TRBV5-6	few	TRBJ1-2	-	CASSLKVAYGYTF	TGTGCCAGCAGCTTGAAGGTCGCCTATGGCTACACCTTC
TRBV19	few	TRBJ2-1	TRBD2	CASTPLAGVYNEQFF	TGTGCCAGTACCCCCCTAGCGGGGGTATACAATGAGCAGTTCTTC
TRBV5-4	few	TRBJ1-1	TRBD1	CASSWSDREGTEAFF	TGTGCCAGCAGCTGGTCGGACAGGGAGGGAACTGAAGCTTTCTTT
TRBV6-1	-	TRBJ1-1	TRBD1	CASSARQGYVEAFF	TGTGCCAGCAGCGCGCGACAGGGGTACGTGGAAGCTTTCTTT
TRBV3-1	few	TRBJ2-3	-	CASSQDTSESTDTQYF	TGTGCCAGCAGCCAAGATACCTCTGAGTCCACGGATACGCAGTATTTT
TRBV5-6	-	TRBJ2-7	-	CASSSQGHPNGEQYF	TGTGCCAGCTCATCCCAGGGGCACCCGAATGGCGAGCAGTACTTC
TRBV7-9	-	TRBJ2-3	-	CASSPENTQYF	TGTGCCAGCAGCCCGGAGAATACGCAGTATTTT
TRBV5-1	-	TRBJ1-4	TRBD1	CASSLGGTGNEKLFF	TGCGCCAGCAGCTTGGGAGGGACAGGCAATGAAAAACTGTTTTTT
TRBV4-1	-	TRBJ1-2	-	CASSARVIIRFGYGYTF	TGCGCCAGCAGCGCCCGCGTGATAATTCGGTTCGGCTATGGCTACACCTTC
TRBV4-1	few	TRBJ1-6	TRBD1	CASSLRPGQRKLYNSPLHF	TGCGCCAGCAGCCTGAGACCGGGACAGAGGAAACTGTATAATTCACCCCTCCACTTT
TRBV12-3/TRBV12-4	few	TRBJ2-1	-	CASSLVASSYNEQFF	TGTGCCAGCAGTTTAGTAGCGAGCTCCTACAATGAGCAGTTCTTC
TRBV12-3/TRBV12-4	-	TRBJ2-3	-	CASSFGRSTDTQYF	TGTGCCAGCAGTTTCGGTAGGAGCACAGATACGCAGTATTTT
TRBV12-3/TRBV12-4	-	TRBJ2-3	-	CASMAGTTDTQYF	TGTGCCAGCATGGCAGGGACCACAGATACGCAGTATTTT
TRBV18	few	TRBJ2-2	-	CASSPLPTGELFF	TGTGCCAGCTCACCACTTCCCACCGGGGAGCTGTTTTTT
TRBV2	few	TRBJ1-2	-	CASSEQGGNYGYTF	TGTGCCAGCAGTGAGCAGGGCGGCAACTATGGCTACACCTTC
TRBV4-1	few	TRBJ2-3	-	CASSQRRGGGADTQYF	TGCGCCAGCAGCCAAAGGAGAGGGGGGGGCGCAGATACGCAGTATTTT
TRBV7-8	few	TRBJ2-3	TRBD2	CASSFAAGGAITDTQYF	TGTGCCAGCAGCTTTGCCGCGGGGGGGGCGATCACAGATACGCAGTATTTT
TRBV5-1	-	TRBJ2-7	-	CASSLDPSYEQYF	TGCGCCAGCAGCTTGGATCCGTCCTACGAGCAGTACTTC
TRBV3-1	-	TRBJ2-3	-	CASSQDPAGTDTQYF	TGTGCCAGCAGCCAAGATCCGGCGGGCACAGATACGCAGTATTTT
TRBV6-2/TRBV6-3	-	TRBJ2-1	TRBD1	CASSDTGVRNEQFF	TGTGCCAGCAGCGACACAGGGGTCCGCAATGAGCAGTTCTTC
TRBV4-2	-	TRBJ1-4	-	CASSQPNEMELFF	TGTGCCAGCAGCCAACCTAACGAGATGGAACTGTTTTTT